This T cell receptor beta chain was retrieved from a study of STAT5B mutations in CD4+ large granular lymphocyte leukemia. Produced via immunoSEQ multiplex PCR; TCRdb's table is partial and in-frame only. The sample records under 50,000 clones, around 81% being singletons. Sample: CD4+ T cells from blood buffy coats. The TCR was taken from a human donor in good health.

CDR3 bases: TGTGCCAGCATTTTCTATGGGGAGACCCAGTACTTC. Its translation: CASIFYGETQYF. The chain uses TRBV2 and TRBJ2-5; D remains unclear. There are 12 residues in the CDR3. Looked up from germline, CDR1 is SNHLY and CDR2 is FYNNEI. V dropped 7 bases and J dropped 5 bases, with 11 bases sitting between them.